The 20 T cell receptor beta chains in this list originate from one sample, sequenced in a study of post-analysis software for immune sequencing data. No antigen has been assigned to these receptors. cDNA libraries for TCR beta contained unique molecular identifiers. TCRdb re-derived calls from the PCR reads in MiXCR, one entry per CDR3 protein. The sample consists of 430,000 or so distinct CDR3 sequences, approximately 38% of them appearing once. Notes on the study in general: Four or five TRBV segments were more frequent in patients than controls; TRBV5-6, TRBV5-1 and TRBV20-1 belonged to this group.

The sequenced sample consisted of blood. The receptors were gathered from a girl aged 2-10 years with multiple sclerosis.

The chain links TRBV7-9 to TRBJ2-1; 11 bases map to TRBD2. The CDR3 contains 15 residues. The ends lost 4 bases at V and 7 bases at J; junction bases unmatched: 6. Germline-derived CDR1 and CDR2 are SEHNR and FQNEAQ (reference sequence). The CDR3 nucleotides are TGTGCCAGCAGCTACACTAGCGGGGGAGCGAATGAGCAGTTCTTC. Amino acid sequence: CASSYTSGGANEQFF. The whole variable domain, remainder taken from reference TRBV7-9 and TRBJ2-1, is DTGVSQNPRHKITKRGQNVTFRCDPISEHNRLYWYRQTLGQGPEFLTYFQNEAQLEKSRLLSDRFSAERPKGSFSTLEIQRTEQGDSAMYLCASSYTSGGANEQFFGPGTRLTVL.

Comments on this clonotype: A read error may produce the germline difference seen at one junction end. The chain combines TRBV10-3 with TRBJ2-5; 9 nucleotides match TRBD1. This CDR3 spans 14 amino acids. Germline CDR1 ENHRY, CDR2 SYGVKD. CDR3: CAINGPTGGETRYF. CDR3 bases: TGTGCCATCAACGGACCGACAGGGGGAGAGACCCGGTACTTC.

J is TRBJ2-6 and V is TRBV9; D may be TRBD2 (5 bases). The CDR3 totals 17 residues. V was clipped by 4 bases and J by 2 bases, with 16 bases between them. CDR1 and CDR2 from the germline V gene are SGDLS and YYNGEE. CDR3 DNA sequence: TGTGCCAGCAGCCCCCTCAGCCGGCGGGCTGGGGCCAACGTCCTGACTTTC. Its protein is CASSPLSRRAGANVLTF.

The chain carries TRBV2 and TRBJ2-3, with D perhaps matching TRBD1 (6 bases). Germline CDR1 is SNHLY and CDR2 is FYNNEI. The CDR3 is 15 residues long. Trimming shortened V by 8 bases and J by 3 bases, and 18 bases separated the two germline ends. CDR3 bases: TGTGCCAGCGCCCGGGGACAAAGTATGACAGATACGCAGTATTTT. Translation gives CASARGQSMTDTQYF.

The chain links TRBV20-1 to TRBJ2-3; D might be TRBD1 or TRBD2, each matching 6 bases. Germline-derived CDR1 and CDR2 are DFQATT and SNEGSKA (reference sequence). The CDR3 is 15 residues long. V was shortened by 1 base and J by 0 bases, with 11 bases between the two germline ends. The CDR3 DNA reads as TGCAGTGCTAGAGCCCCGGGGGCTAGCACAGATACGCAGTATTTT. The encoded protein is CSARAPGASTDTQYF.

This rearrangement joins TRBV20-1 to TRBJ2-2; TRBD2 matches 10 bases. Trimming at V came to 4 bases and at J to 3 bases, leaving 8 bases not matched to a gene. This CDR3 region has 16 residues. CDR1 is DFQATT, CDR2 SNEGSKA, per germline (reference sequence). The CDR3 sequence is CSANPAGGLDTGELFF. DNA of the CDR3: TGCAGTGCTAACCCAGCGGGAGGGCTTGACACCGGGGAGCTGTTTTTT.

The chain links TRBV7-9 to TRBJ2-5; D perhaps matches TRBD2 (5 bases). The V end was cut by 1 base, the J end by 7 bases, with 16 bases between. In germline, CDR1 is SEHNR, CDR2 FQNEAQ (reference sequence). This CDR3 comprises 15 residues. DNA of the CDR3: TGTGCCAGCAGCTTAGTTGGTTGGCAGGAGGCGACCCAGTACTTC. It encodes CASSLVGWQEATQYF.

This clonotype showed up just a few times. This chain connects TRBV7-9 to TRBJ2-4; D may be TRBD2 (7 bases). This CDR3 region has 14 residues. Germline CDR1 is SEHNR and CDR2 is FQNEAQ (reference sequence). The ends were cut back, 7 bases at V and 6 bases at J, with 16 bases in the middle. The CDR3 is CASTLRGGGNIQYF. DNA of the CDR3: TGTGCCAGCACCCTCAGAGGGGGGGGAAACATTCAGTACTTC.

This chain uses TRBV7-2 with TRBJ1-5; D gene unclear. Deletions cut 1 base from V and 0 bases from J, with 13 bases between. This CDR3 has 17 residues. Per germline, CDR1 SGHTA and CDR2 FQGNSA. Here the CDR3 DNA reads TGTGCCAGCAGCTTAGGGAGGAACGTCAATAGCAATCAGCCCCAGCATTTT. This codes for CASSLGRNVNSNQPQHF.

A few counts support this clonotype. This sequence joins TRBV29-1 and TRBJ2-5; unclear D gene. Trimming removed 2 bases at V and 5 bases at J, with 6 bases between. Germline loops: CDR1 SQVTM, CDR2 ANQGSEA. The CDR3 extends over 11 amino acids. The CDR3, as DNA: TGCAGCGTTGAAACGTTGGAGACCCAGTACTTC. It encodes CSVETLETQYF.

A few counts support this clonotype. V is TRBV12-3 or TRBV12-4 and J is TRBJ2-5; D call uncertain. V was cut by 3 bases and J by 11 bases, with 10 bases left in between. The CDR3 spans 11 residues. CDR3 nucleotide sequence: TGTGCCAGCAGTTTGAGAGCCGGGCAGTACTTC. Amino acids: CASSLRAGQYF.

This clonotype has more than one count but fewer than ten. The chain joins TRBV7-2 to TRBJ2-7; D call uncertain. Germline V gene data show CDR1 as SGHTA and CDR2 as FQGNSA. The CDR3 runs 11 residues. The ends were cut back, 3 bases at V and 12 bases at J, with 12 bases in the middle. In DNA, the CDR3 is TGTGCCAGCAGCTTCGACCTTCCTTTGTACTTC. Protein: CASSFDLPLYF.

The chain uses TRBV5-1 and TRBJ2-7; 8 bases map to TRBD2. The germline gives CDR1 SGHRS, CDR2 YFSETQ. The ends lost 0 bases at V and 4 bases at J; junction bases unmatched: 6. CDR3 length equals 15 residues. In DNA form, the CDR3 reads TGCGCCAGCAGCTTGGATACTAGCGGCAGATACGAGCAGTACTTC. It translates to CASSLDTSGRYEQYF.

The sample holds a few counts of this clonotype. The chain couples TRBV20-1 to TRBJ2-7; 12 bases match TRBD2. The germline V gene has CDR1 DFQATT and CDR2 SNEGSKA (reference sequence). The CDR3 covers 15 residues. Losses at the gene ends were 4 bases for V and 3 bases for J; bases not matched to a gene: 7. CDR3: CSAILAGGQLYEQYF. CDR3 DNA sequence: TGCAGTGCTATACTAGCGGGGGGCCAACTCTACGAGCAGTACTTC.

V usage is TRBV6-6 and J usage is TRBJ2-7; D remains ambiguous. The assigned J gene may be wrong: the sequence end matches TRBJ2-5 better. CDR3 length: 15 amino acids. The germline V gene encodes CDR1 MNHNY and CDR2 SVGAGI (reference sequence). The CDR3 region is CASSYGHEAPETQYF. The CDR3 DNA is TGTGCCAGCAGTTACGGCCACGAAGCGCCAGAGACCCAGTACTTC.

This clonotype appeared a few times. The rearrangement uses TRBV29-1 and TRBJ1-4; perhaps TRBD1 as D (5 bases). Trimming took 4 bases from V and 5 from J, leaving 8 bases between them. The CDR3 is 12 amino acids. CDR1 SQVTM and CDR2 ANQGSEA come from the germline V gene. CDR3 protein: CSVGRGNEKLFF. The CDR3 DNA is TGCAGCGTTGGTCGGGGGAATGAAAAACTGTTTTTT. Looking up the rest from reference TRBV29-1 and TRBJ1-4 gives the full variable domain: SAVISQKPSRDICQRGTSLTIQCQVDSQVTMMFWYRQQPGQSLTLIATANQGSEATYESGFVIDKFPISRPNLTFSTLTVSNMSPEDSSIYLCSVGRGNEKLFFGSGTQLSVL.

The rearrangement links TRBV7-3 to TRBJ2-1, with 16 nucleotides matching TRBD2. The germline V gene encodes CDR1 SGHTA and CDR2 FQGTGA. The V segment lost 3 bases and the J segment 2 bases; nucleotides outside the gene matches: 4. The CDR3 length is 18 residues. CDR3 DNA sequence: TGTGCCAGCAGCTTCGGCGGGACTAGCGGGAGGGCCTACAATGAGCAGTTCTTC. This translates into CASSFGGTSGRAYNEQFF.

This chain joins TRBV3-1 and TRBJ1-2; D remains ambiguous. Per the germline V gene, CDR1 is LGHDT and CDR2 is YNNKEL (reference sequence). The CDR3 spans 15 residues. The V gene lost 5 bases and the J gene lost 8 bases, with 21 bases spanning the gap. The CDR3 bases are TGTGCCAGCAGCTACAGTCCTCGCGGGGTTGACGGCTACACCTTC. Its translation is CASSYSPRGVDGYTF. Complete variable domain (other parts from reference TRBV3-1 and TRBJ1-2): DTAVSQTPKYLVTQMGNDKSIKCEQNLGHDTMYWYKQDSKKFLKIMFSYNNKELIINETVPNRFSPKSPDKAHLNLHINSLELGDSAVYFCASSYSPRGVDGYTFGSGTRLTVV.

V is TRBV6-6 and J is TRBJ2-3; unclear D gene. This CDR3 has 15 residues. The V gene's germline CDR1 is MNHNY and CDR2 SVGAGI (reference sequence). V gave up 4 bases and J gave up 2 bases, with 13 bases separating them. The CDR3 spells CASSSPSLYTDTQYF. CDR3 nucleotide sequence: TGTGCCAGCAGTTCCCCGAGTCTCTACACAGATACGCAGTATTTT.

The chain carries TRBV3-1 and TRBJ1-2, with D possibly matching TRBD1 (6 bases). V shed 4 bases and J shed 4 bases, with 16 bases lying between them. Germline values: CDR1 LGHDT, CDR2 YNNKEL (reference sequence). CDR3 length equals 15 residues. CDR3 sequence (DNA): TGTGCCAGCAGCCCTGGACAGCCCAGGGGCTATGGCTACACCTTC. Its translation is CASSPGQPRGYGYTF.